This TCR beta chain was observed in a study of T cell repertoires in cytomegalovirus infection. Study at large: CMV infection plus the matching HLA type was flagged by public TCR beta signatures. Study conclusions and caveats: In two of eight donors, the top clonotype was HLA-C-restricted CMV-specific. Carriers of CMV plus the relevant HLA were identified by cumulative public TCR beta family frequency.

TCRdb re-derived calls from the reads in MiXCR, one entry per CDR3 protein. The table has 700,000 to 900,000 distinct CDR3 sequences, 25% to 30% seen once; the top ten hold around 13%. The CDR3 has 16 amino acids. V lost 6 bases to trimming and J lost 1 base, with 16 bases between them. This clonotype occurred a few times. As yet, its antigen is unknown. The J gene is TRBJ2-4, the V gene TRBV12-3 or TRBV12-4; no clear D. The TCR originated in a human donor in good health (CMV status not recorded). Some clones in this sample may be carry-over from other donors' samples. The sequencing used cultured CD8+ T cells from PBMCs, collected from culture after CMV antigen stimulation. The CDR3 nucleotides are TGTGCCAGCAGCTCTCTGGGGTTCCTTGCCAAAAACATTCAGTACTTC. Amino acids: CASSSLGFLAKNIQYF.